The 27 T cell receptor beta chains reported below all come from one sample, sequenced in a study of cytomegalovirus exposure and HLA in healthy donors (TCRdb year 2017). Library preparation used the immunoSEQ multiplex PCR assay. TCRdb limited this immuneACCESS table to in-frame rearrangements with V and J called. A share of clones is missing; checked studies link under half to unresolved V genes, and the rest is unexplained. The sample records 100,000 to 120,000 clones, 70% to 85% of which are singletons. The ten largest account for about 3% of the sample. The sequencing sample was made of PBMCs. These receptor sequences come from a woman between 18 and 29 years old in good health and CMV-seronegative.

The chain combines TRBV9 with TRBJ2-1, with 13 bases fitting TRBD2. Per the germline V gene, CDR1 is SGDLS and CDR2 is YYNGEE. V gave up 4 bases and J gave up 7 bases; unmatched junction bases: 14. CDR3 length: 18 amino acids. CDR3 coding DNA: TGTGCCAGCAGCTCGCGACTAGCGGGGGGCTTGGGGTGGAATGAGCAGTTCTTC. It translates to CASSSRLAGGLGWNEQFF. Complete variable domain (other parts from reference TRBV9 and TRBJ2-1): DSGVTQTPKHLITATGQRVTLRCSPRSGDLSVYWYQQSLDQGLQFLIQYYNGEERAKGNILERFSAQQFPDLHSELNLSSLELGDSALYFCASSSRLAGGLGWNEQFFGPGTRLTVL.

This clone was seen a few times. The J gene is TRBJ1-6, the V gene TRBV6-1; 9 bases line up with TRBD1. CDR1 and CDR2 from the germline V gene are MNHNS and SASEGT. The junction had 11 bases not matched to a gene; V was cut back by 4 bases and J by 10 bases. The CDR3 has 16 residues. CDR3 region: CASSAEPGQGGSPLHF. CDR3 nucleotide sequence: TGTGCCAGCAGTGCAGAGCCGGGACAGGGCGGATCACCCCTCCACTTT.

This clone was counted many times. The genes are TRBV7-3 and TRBJ1-2; no firm D call. V dropped 5 bases and J dropped 2 bases, with 15 bases sitting between them. CDR3 length: 15 residues. From germline, CDR1 is SGHTA and CDR2 FQGTGA. CDR3 sequence reads: CASSPLGLTNYGYTF. CDR3 nucleotides: TGTGCCAGCAGCCCTCTCGGACTGACCAACTATGGCTACACCTTC.

The gene calls are TRBV25-1 and TRBJ1-1; TRBD1 is a possible D gene (6 bases). Germline values: CDR1 MGHDK, CDR2 SYGVNS. The CDR3 sequence is 15 residues long. The V and J ends lost 4 bases and 1 base respectively, with 13 bases between them. The CDR3 region is CASSARTAKNTEAFF. The CDR3 DNA sequence: TGTGCCAGCAGTGCCCGGACAGCGAAGAACACTGAAGCTTTCTTT.

The V gene is TRBV10-3, the J gene TRBJ2-7; D is uncertain. V lost 4 bases and J lost 1, with 8 bases in between. The CDR3 loop spans 13 amino acids. In germline, CDR1 is ENHRY, CDR2 SYGVKD. CDR3 in DNA: TGTGCCATCAGTGGAGAACCGTCCTACGAGCAGTACTTC. It is translated as CAISGEPSYEQYF.

The V gene is TRBV19, the J gene TRBJ1-4; possibly TRBD1 for D (5 bases). The germline gives CDR1 LNHDA, CDR2 SQIVND (reference sequence). V was pared by 6 bases and J by 6 bases, with 8 bases between. CDR3 length equals 12 residues. CDR3 loop: CASRKGYEKLFF. The CDR3, as DNA: TGTGCCAGTAGGAAGGGGTATGAAAAACTGTTTTTT.

The CDR3 DNA reads TGTGCCAGCAGTGAAGGGTGGGCTAGGGGGGAGACCCAGTACTTC. Its translation is CASSEGWARGETQYF. The chain uses TRBV2 and TRBJ2-5; possible D gene TRBD1, 6 bases. V dropped 1 base and J dropped 5 bases, with 14 bases sitting between them. This CDR3 comprises 15 residues. CDR1 and CDR2 from the germline V gene are SNHLY and FYNNEI. Variable domain in full (rest from reference TRBV2 and TRBJ2-5): EPEVTQTPSHQVTQMGQEVILRCVPISNHLYFYWYRQILGQKVEFLVSFYNNEISEKSEIFDDQFSVERPDGSNFTLKIRSTKLEDSAMYFCASSEGWARGETQYFGPGTRLLVL.

V gene TRBV25-1 combines with J gene TRBJ2-1, with 7 positions matching TRBD1. This CDR3 comprises 16 residues. CDR1 and CDR2 (germline): MGHDK, SYGVNS. With V trimmed by 5 bases and J by 2 bases, 9 bases remained unmatched. CDR3 sequence: CASSSREGTAYNEQFF. Written as DNA, the CDR3 is TGTGCCAGCAGTTCCCGAGAGGGGACAGCCTACAATGAGCAGTTCTTC.

CDR3 region: CASSPRQGTEAFF. The DNA of the CDR3 is TGTGCCAGCAGTCCACGACAGGGCACTGAAGCTTTCTTT. The chain employs TRBV6-5 and TRBJ1-1, with 7 bases aligning to TRBD1. The CDR3 spans 13 residues. Germline CDR1 reads MNHEY; CDR2 reads SVGAGI. With 5 bases clipped from V and 4 bases from J, the junction kept 4 bases outside the gene matches.

V gene TRBV7-9 combines with J gene TRBJ2-1, with D possibly TRBD2 on 7 matching bases. Germline loops: CDR1 SEHNR, CDR2 FQNEAQ (reference sequence). The CDR3 contains 14 residues. The germline V and J ends were trimmed by 2 bases and 8 bases, with 13 bases remaining between them. CDR3 coding DNA: TGTGCCAGCAGCTTAAATACGGGGGGCCATGAGCAGTTCTTC. Its protein product is CASSLNTGGHEQFF.

V gene TRBV5-1 combines with J gene TRBJ2-7, with 13 positions matching TRBD2. Germline assignment: CDR1 SGHRS and CDR2 YFSETQ. This CDR3 has 17 amino acids. Trimming at V came to 4 bases and at J to 0 bases, leaving 7 bases not matched to a gene. The CDR3 region has the DNA TGCGCCAGCAGCGTAGGACTAGCGGGGGCCTCCTCCTACGAGCAGTACTTC. Protein sequence: CASSVGLAGASSYEQYF.

About this clone itself: This same CDR3 is encoded by further DNA sequences in the sample. The rearrangement links TRBV4-1 to TRBJ2-7; 7 bases fit TRBD1. The CDR3 has 13 amino acids. The junction had 0 bases not matched to a gene; V was cut back by 1 base and J by 3 bases. Germline CDR1 MGHRA, CDR2 YSYEKL. CDR3 region: CASSQGTGYEQYF. The CDR3 nucleotides read TGCGCCAGCAGCCAAGGGACAGGCTACGAGCAGTACTTC.

The chain is built from TRBV28 and TRBJ1-1; D may be TRBD1 (6 bases). The germline V and J ends were trimmed by 4 bases and 0 bases, with 15 bases remaining between them. There are 16 residues in the CDR3. Per germline, CDR1 MDHEN and CDR2 SYDVKM. CDR3 nucleotide sequence: TGTGCCAGCAGTTCCGTAGCTGACAGGCTGAACACTGAAGCTTTCTTT. It yields the protein CASSSVADRLNTEAFF. The whole variable domain, remainder taken from reference TRBV28 and TRBJ1-1, is DVKVTQSSRYLVKRTGEKVFLECVQDMDHENMFWYRQDPGLGLRLIYFSYDVKMKEKGDIPEGYSVSREKKERFSLILESASTNQTSMYLCASSSVADRLNTEAFFGQGTRLTVV.

This rearrangement joins TRBV4-1 to TRBJ1-1; D possibly corresponds to TRBD1 (5 bases). The length of the CDR3 is 18 residues. V was trimmed by 5 bases and J by 4 bases, leaving 26 bases between them. Per the germline V gene, CDR1 is MGHRA and CDR2 is YSYEKL. CDR3: CASSDGAGTESWVTEAFF. The DNA of the CDR3 is TGCGCCAGCAGCGATGGGGCCGGCACTGAGTCGTGGGTCACTGAAGCTTTCTTT.

Written as DNA, the CDR3 is TGCGCCAGCAGCCCCGGGACAGGGAACACCGGGGAGCTGTTTTTT. Residues: CASSPGTGNTGELFF. This rearrangement joins TRBV5-1 to TRBJ2-2; 8 nucleotides line up with TRBD1. Germline CDR1 is SGHRS and CDR2 is YFSETQ. Trimming removed 4 bases from V and 1 base from J; junction bases left unmatched: 3. The CDR3 has 15 residues.

CDR3 loop: CASSGRTGVSGNTIYF. CDR3 in DNA: TGTGCCAGCAGTGGCCGGACAGGGGTCTCTGGAAACACCATATATTTT. This sequence joins TRBV2 and TRBJ1-3; 9 bases line up with TRBD1. V trimming: 4 bases; J trimming: 0 bases; junction bases outside the gene matches: 4. The germline V gene encodes CDR1 SNHLY and CDR2 FYNNEI. This CDR3 contains 16 residues.

This chain links TRBV6-6 with TRBJ2-3; 8 bases line up with TRBD1. Germline values: CDR1 MNHNY, CDR2 SVGAGI (reference sequence). Trimming removed 10 bases from V and 0 bases from J; junction bases left unmatched: 3. CDR3 size: 13 residues. CDR3 in DNA: TGTGCCACCCGGACAGGGAGCACAGATACGCAGTATTTT. Its translation: CATRTGSTDTQYF.

The chain uses TRBV6-1 and TRBJ1-2; D is possibly TRBD1 (6 bases). V was cut by 1 base and J by 4 bases, with 10 bases left in between. The germline gives CDR1 MNHNS, CDR2 SASEGT. CDR3 length equals 14 residues. CDR3 region: CASSEVHRVYGYTF. DNA of the CDR3: TGTGCCAGCAGTGAAGTCCACAGGGTCTATGGCTACACCTTC.

The chain uses TRBV4-1 and TRBJ2-7; possibly TRBD1 for D (7 bases). Germline CDR1 and CDR2: MGHRA and YSYEKL. The CDR3 totals 16 residues. The ends were cut back, 0 bases at V and 3 bases at J, with 15 bases in the middle. CDR3 nucleotide sequence: TGCGCCAGCAGCCAAGAGGGGGGACAGTCGCTCTACGAGCAGTACTTC. Translation: CASSQEGGQSLYEQYF.

The CDR3 nucleotides read TGTGCCAGCAGTGAAGTTAGAGGGGGCGACTTCTATGGCTACACCTTC. Translated: CASSEVRGGDFYGYTF. The chain is built from TRBV6-1 and TRBJ1-2, with 7 nucleotides matching TRBD1. This CDR3 spans 16 amino acids. V was pared by 1 base and J by 4 bases, with 9 bases of the junction left unmatched. Germline V gene data show CDR1 as MNHNS and CDR2 as SASEGT.

The rearrangement joins TRBV4-1 to TRBJ1-1, with TRBD1 as a possible D gene (5 bases). The CDR3 extends over 14 amino acids. Trimming left V 4 bases short and J 8 bases short, with 17 bases between. Per the germline V gene, CDR1 is MGHRA and CDR2 is YSYEKL. Here the CDR3 DNA reads TGCGCCAGCAGCCCCGACAGCCTCGGGAGGGAAGCTTTCTTT. As protein: CASSPDSLGREAFF.

In DNA, the CDR3 is TGTGCCAGCAGCCCCGGGACAGGGAACATGAACACTGAAGCTTTCTTT. Translating gives CASSPGTGNMNTEAFF. This chain uses TRBV5-6 with TRBJ1-1, with 9 bases matching TRBD1. V lost 4 bases and J lost 0; bases outside the gene matches: 7. CDR3 size: 16 residues. Germline CDR1 is SGHDT and CDR2 is YYEEEE.

This chain joins TRBV9 and TRBJ1-2, with 8 bases matching TRBD1. With 3 bases clipped from V and 5 bases from J, the junction kept 12 bases outside the gene matches. Germline V lookup: CDR1 SGDLS, CDR2 YYNGEE. This CDR3 spans 16 amino acids. The CDR3 protein is CASSGSRQGKGYGYTF. As DNA, the CDR3 is TGTGCCAGCAGCGGGTCTCGACAGGGGAAAGGGTATGGCTACACCTTC.

This chain connects TRBV27 to TRBJ1-5, with D hard to call. The length of the CDR3 is 17 residues. V gave up 0 bases and J gave up 5 bases, with 17 bases separating them. Germline lookup yields CDR1 MNHEY and CDR2 SMNVEV (reference sequence). CDR3 in amino acids: CASSLSPIRMRDQPQHF. CDR3 sequence (DNA): TGTGCCAGCAGTTTATCCCCCATCCGGATGAGGGATCAGCCCCAGCATTTT.

The chain combines TRBV19 with TRBJ1-2; D remains ambiguous. With 5 bases removed from V and 8 bases from J, the gap between germline ends came to 15 bases. CDR1 is LNHDA and CDR2 is SQIVND in the germline V gene (reference sequence). This CDR3 region has 13 residues. This CDR3 is CASSLDGFGGYTF. The CDR3 bases are TGTGCCAGTAGTCTCGACGGGTTTGGGGGCTACACCTTC.

V and J are TRBV5-6 and TRBJ2-1; weak D call: TRBD2 (7 bases). In germline, CDR1 is SGHDT, CDR2 YYEEEE. The CDR3 is 15 amino acids. With 5 bases removed from V and 0 bases from J, the gap between germline ends came to 12 bases. Written as DNA, the CDR3 is TGTGCCAGCAGTCCGGGGGGCAGCTCCTACAATGAGCAGTTCTTC. It codes for CASSPGGSSYNEQFF.

The V and J genes are TRBV15 and TRBJ2-1, with D maybe TRBD2 (6 bases). Per the germline V gene, CDR1 is LNHNV and CDR2 is YYDKDF (reference sequence). This CDR3 region has 13 residues. V was cut by 1 base and J by 5 bases, with 6 bases left in between. The CDR3 here is CATSRASDNEQFF. The CDR3 nucleotides are TGTGCCACCAGCAGAGCTAGCGACAATGAGCAGTTCTTC.